This TCR beta chain emerged from a study of blood T cell repertoires in COVID-19. CDR3 length: 14 amino acids. The trim removed 2 bases at V and 6 bases at J, leaving 3 bases unmatched. The germline V gene encodes CDR1 LGHDT and CDR2 YNNKEL (reference sequence). Sequenced by immunoSEQ multiplex PCR; TCRdb stores in-frame clones only, minus some. The sample yields around 200,000 clones, approximately 78% seen once. Sequenced input: PBMCs or T cells enriched from blood (not recorded which). The genes are TRBV3-1 (or the pseudogene TRBV3-2) and TRBJ1-2; 10 positions match TRBD1. The sequence came from a man aged 35 to 55 who had recovered from COVID-19. The CDR3 DNA reads TGTGCCAGCAGCCAAATGGGACAGGGGCATGGCTACACCTTC. It codes for CASSQMGQGHGYTF.